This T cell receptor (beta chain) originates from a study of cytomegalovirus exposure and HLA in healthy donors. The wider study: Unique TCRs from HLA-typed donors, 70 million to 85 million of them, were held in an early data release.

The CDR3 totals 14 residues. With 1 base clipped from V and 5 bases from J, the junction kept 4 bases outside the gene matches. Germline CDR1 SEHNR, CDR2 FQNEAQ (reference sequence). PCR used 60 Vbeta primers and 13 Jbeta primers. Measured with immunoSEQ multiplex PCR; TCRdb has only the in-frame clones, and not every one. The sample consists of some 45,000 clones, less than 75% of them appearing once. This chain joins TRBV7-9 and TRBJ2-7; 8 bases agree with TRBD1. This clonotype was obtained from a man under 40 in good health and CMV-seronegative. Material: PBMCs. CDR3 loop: CASSLVWTGNEQYF. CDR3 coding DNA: TGTGCCAGCAGCTTAGTCTGGACAGGGAACGAGCAGTACTTC. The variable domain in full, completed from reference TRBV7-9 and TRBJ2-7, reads DTGVSQNPRHKITKRGQNVTFRCDPISEHNRLYWYRQTLGQGPEFLTYFQNEAQLEKSRLLSDRFSAERPKGSFSTLEIQRTEQGDSAMYLCASSLVWTGNEQYFGPGTRLTVT.